The clone carrying this T cell receptor beta chain was counted once. Antigen unknown. These data come from a study of post-analysis software for immune sequencing data. On the study more broadly: Disease trajectories encompassed relapsing-remitting, secondary progressive and progressive-relapsing multiple sclerosis. Regarding the study as a whole: Multiple sclerosis patients had significantly lower normalized Chao1 diversity than controls. F measure grouped same-batch samples tightly together. The study found TRBV5-6, TRBV5-1 and TRBV20-1 among 5 or 6 TRBV segments more frequent in patients than controls.

Researchers reported that TCR beta cDNA libraries carried unique molecular identifiers. Input populations of about 0.95 to 10 million T cells gave rise to approximately 500,000 cDNA molecules. MiXCR, applied by TCRdb to the PCR reads, yields one record per CDR3 protein. The sample lists hundreds of thousands of distinct CDR3 sequences, roughly three fifths occurring once. Germline lookup yields CDR1 SGHRS and CDR2 YFSETQ. Trimming removed 0 bases at V and 5 bases at J, with 14 bases between. The CDR3 has 15 amino acids. Input material: blood. The TCR was taken from a girl aged 2-15 years with multiple sclerosis. The chain couples TRBV5-1 to TRBJ2-5, with D maybe TRBD1 (5 bases). The CDR3 DNA reads TGCGCCAGCAGCTTGGAGGCAGGGTTGGGGGAGACCCAGTACTTC. Translated: CASSLEAGLGETQYF. The whole variable domain, filled in from reference TRBV5-1 and TRBJ2-5, reads KAGVTQTPRYLIKTRGQQVTLSCSPISGHRSVSWYQQTPGQGLQFLFEYFSETQRNKGNFPGRFSGRQFSNSRSEMNVSTLELGDSALYLCASSLEAGLGETQYFGPGTRLLVL.